Below, 25 T cell receptor beta chains from the same sample are listed, as sequenced in a study of cytomegalovirus exposure and HLA in healthy donors. Profiling relied on immunoSEQ multiplex PCR, and the TCRdb table lists in-frame clones only, not all of them. The sample lists more than 65,000 clones; approximately 96% were seen once. The sequencing sample was made of PBMCs. The receptors were gathered from a woman between 18 and 29 years old in good health and CMV-seronegative.

The chain carries TRBV27 and TRBJ1-5; D is ambiguous. Per the germline V gene, CDR1 is MNHEY and CDR2 is SMNVEV (reference sequence). Trimming took off 0 bases at V and 3 bases at J, with 3 bases between the two ends. The CDR3 loop spans 13 amino acids. CDR3 DNA: TGTGCCAGCAGTTTATCCGTCAATCAGCCCCAGCATTTT. This gives the protein CASSLSVNQPQHF.

This chain connects TRBV10-3 to TRBJ2-1, with 9 bases that match TRBD2. CDR3 length equals 16 residues. The germline gives CDR1 ENHRY, CDR2 SYGVKD. V was clipped by 8 bases and J by 4 bases; unmatched bases: 12. The CDR3 region has the DNA TGTGCCATCGGGGCCCCCTCTAGCGGGGAATACAATGAGCAGTTCTTC. Its protein is CAIGAPSSGEYNEQFF.

This rearrangement joins TRBV11-3 to TRBJ1-1; TRBD1 matches 8 bases. The CDR3 spans 14 residues. The J segment lost 7 bases and the V segment lost 5 bases, leaving 9 bases of the junction unmatched. Germline V gives CDR1 SGHNT, CDR2 YENEEA. CDR3 sequence: CASSPNRDRNEAFF. In DNA form, the CDR3 reads TGTGCCAGCAGCCCAAACCGGGACAGGAATGAAGCTTTCTTT.

The CDR3 coding sequence is TGTGCCAGCAGCAAGACAGGGAGCACTGAAGCTTTCTTT. Its protein product is CASSKTGSTEAFF. The V and J genes are TRBV25-1 and TRBJ1-1, with TRBD1 identical over 7 bases. The germline gives CDR1 MGHDK, CDR2 SYGVNS. The V and J ends lost 6 bases and 4 bases, in that order; junction bases with no gene match: 5. The CDR3 is 13 residues long.

V usage is TRBV18 and J usage is TRBJ2-7, with 10 positions matching TRBD2. The CDR3 extends over 14 amino acids. V dropped 0 bases and J dropped 9; count of bases not matched to a gene: 5. Germline V lookup: CDR1 KGHSH, CDR2 LQKENI. For the CDR3, the DNA is TGTGCCAGCTCACCACCGCCTAGCGGGAGTATGCAGTACTTC. This sequence encodes CASSPPPSGSMQYF. The entire variable domain, with the rest obtained from reference TRBV18 and TRBJ2-7, is as follows: NAGVMQNPRHLVRRRGQEARLRCSPMKGHSHVYWYRQLPEEGLKFMVYLQKENIIDESGMPKERFSAEFPKEGPSILRIQQVVRGDSAAYFCASSPPPSGSMQYFGPGTRLTVT.

The chain employs TRBV6-1 and TRBJ2-7; D is undetermined. CDR3 length: 11 amino acids. Trimming left V 7 bases short and J 4 bases short, with 8 bases between. Germline V gene data show CDR1 as MNHNS and CDR2 as SASEGT. The DNA for the CDR3 is TGTGCCAGCAAATCTCCGTACGAGCAGTACTTC. Protein sequence: CASKSPYEQYF.

The chain carries TRBV4-1 and TRBJ1-5; TRBD1 matches at 9 bases. CDR1 is MGHRA and CDR2 is YSYEKL in the germline V gene. The CDR3 totals 16 residues. J lost 7 bases, V lost 3 bases, and 10 bases had no gene match. The CDR3, as DNA: TGCGCCAGCAGCCAGCCCGGGACAGGGAGGGGGCAGCCCCAGCATTTT. Translating it yields CASSQPGTGRGQPQHF.

V usage is TRBV25-1 and J usage is TRBJ2-1; D perhaps matches TRBD2 (5 bases). Germline V CDR1 and CDR2: MGHDK, SYGVNS. The V end was cut by 6 bases, the J end by 0 bases, with 12 bases between. The CDR3 has 15 amino acids. The chain's CDR3 is CASRKEAVSYNEQFF. The CDR3 nucleotides are TGTGCCAGCAGAAAGGAGGCAGTCTCCTACAATGAGCAGTTCTTC.

This chain connects TRBV7-9 to TRBJ1-2; D may be TRBD1 (5 bases). V was pared by 7 bases and J by 4 bases, with 16 bases between. The CDR3 covers 14 residues. The germline V gene encodes CDR1 SEHNR and CDR2 FQNEAQ (reference sequence). CDR3 residues: CASTPSGQGYGYTF. The CDR3 bases are TGTGCCAGCACCCCCAGTGGGCAGGGCTATGGCTACACCTTC.

This rearrangement joins TRBV5-5 to TRBJ2-7; TRBD2 matches 8 bases. The CDR3 covers 14 residues. The V segment lost 2 bases and the J segment 6 bases; nucleotides outside the gene matches: 7. Germline CDR1 SGHKS, CDR2 YYEKEE (reference sequence). In DNA, the CDR3 is TGTGCCAGCAGCTTAGATAGCGGGACCGCCGAGCAGTACTTC. Protein: CASSLDSGTAEQYF. Full variable domain (remainder filled in from reference TRBV5-5 and TRBJ2-7): DAGVTQSPTHLIKTRGQQVTLRCSPISGHKSVSWYQQVLGQGPQFIFQYYEKEERGRGNFPDRFSARQFPNYSSELNVNALLLGDSALYLCASSLDSGTAEQYFGPGTRLTVT.

The chain links TRBV28 to TRBJ2-2; D is perhaps TRBD1 (6 bases). This CDR3 has 15 residues. The germline CDR1 and CDR2 sequences are MDHEN and SYDVKM. V gave up 6 bases and J gave up 6 bases, with 17 bases separating them. CDR3 amino acids: CASSFPGRGAGELFF. The CDR3 region has the DNA TGTGCCAGCAGCTTCCCCGGCAGGGGCGCCGGGGAGCTGTTTTTT.

The V call is TRBV5-6, the J call TRBJ2-5; 9 bases line up with TRBD2. CDR3 length: 15 residues. V trimming: 1 base; J trimming: 2 bases; junction bases outside the gene matches: 3. Germline V CDR1 and CDR2: SGHDT, YYEEEE. CDR3 in DNA: TGTGCCAGCAGCTTGAGACTAGCGGAACAAGAGACCCAGTACTTC. Its translation is CASSLRLAEQETQYF. Full variable domain (rest looked up from reference TRBV5-6 and TRBJ2-5): DAGVTQSPTHLIKTRGQQVTLRCSPKSGHDTVSWYQQALGQGPQFIFQYYEEEERQRGNFPDRFSGHQFPNYSSELNVNALLLGDSALYLCASSLRLAEQETQYFGPGTRLLVL.

The J gene is TRBJ2-3, the V gene TRBV12-5; the match to TRBD2 covers 7 bases. Germline CDR1 and CDR2: LGHNT and FRNRAP. The CDR3 is 16 residues long. After removal of 7 bases from V and 1 base from J, the junction contained 11 bases not matched to a gene. The CDR3 here is CASAPVGGGGTDTQYF. In DNA, the CDR3 is TGTGCTAGTGCCCCGGTCGGCGGGGGTGGCACAGATACGCAGTATTTT.

This chain links TRBV7-9 with TRBJ2-7, with TRBD2 as a possible D gene (5 bases). This CDR3 is built from 14 residues. Germline V gene sequence: CDR1 SEHNR, CDR2 FQNEAQ (reference sequence). The V and J ends lost 8 bases and 2 bases respectively, with 16 bases between them. CDR3 sequence reads: CASVADFTTYEQYF. CDR3 coding DNA: TGTGCCAGCGTTGCGGACTTTACCACCTACGAGCAGTACTTC.

The V call is TRBV15, the J call TRBJ2-7; 10 bases line up with TRBD1. V was pared by 0 bases and J by 1 base, with 3 bases of the junction left unmatched. Germline CDR1 LNHNV, CDR2 YYDKDF (reference sequence). The CDR3 totals 16 residues. The CDR3 is CATSRDRDRGSYEQYF. Written as DNA, the CDR3 is TGTGCCACCAGCAGAGATCGGGACAGGGGATCCTACGAGCAGTACTTC.

The chain recombines TRBV12-1 with TRBJ2-1; whether TRBD2, the table's D call, matches the DNA was not checked. TRBV12-1 is a documented pseudogene. The CDR3 runs to 12 residues. CDR3 DNA: TGTGCCAGCAGTAGGAGGTACAATGAGCAGTTCTTC. It translates to CASSRRYNEQFF.

CDR3 region: CASSFSIEQFF. The CDR3 bases are TGTGCCAGCAGCTTTTCCATTGAGCAGTTCTTC. The rearrangement uses TRBV5-8 and TRBJ2-1; D uncertain. CDR3 length: 11 amino acids. The germline V and J ends were trimmed by 2 bases and 9 bases, with 6 bases remaining between them. Germline V gene data show CDR1 as SGHTS and CDR2 as YDEGEE.

The chain recombines TRBV5-1 with TRBJ2-7; tentative D call: TRBD2 (5 bases). V lost 5 bases and J 3 bases, leaving 12 bases between the germline ends. This CDR3 region has 13 residues. Germline-derived CDR1 and CDR2 are SGHRS and YFSETQ. The CDR3 bases are TGCGCCAGCAGTGAGGAGGTTGACTACGAGCAGTACTTC. Amino acids: CASSEEVDYEQYF.

This chain joins TRBV7-2 and TRBJ1-2; D perhaps matches TRBD1 (5 bases). The germline V and J ends were trimmed by 0 bases and 3 bases, with 8 bases remaining between them. The CDR3 is 14 residues long. Germline assignment: CDR1 SGHTA and CDR2 FQGNSA. The CDR3 DNA reads as TGTGCCAGCAGCTTAGCTCGGGGGTACTATGGCTACACCTTC. Protein product: CASSLARGYYGYTF.

This chain links TRBV28 with TRBJ1-4, with 8 bases matching TRBD1. The germline V gene encodes CDR1 MDHEN and CDR2 SYDVKM. This CDR3 comprises 16 residues. V lost 4 bases to trimming and J lost 3 bases; unmatched junction nucleotides: 7. DNA of the CDR3: TGTGCCAGCAGTTCCCGGACAGGGAAGGCTAATGAAAAACTGTTTTTT. As protein: CASSSRTGKANEKLFF.

The chain recombines TRBV7-2 with TRBJ1-2; D gene ambiguous. This CDR3 is 14 amino acids long. The V end lost 2 bases, the J end lost 10 bases, and 17 bases lay between the germline ends. Germline V gene lookup returns CDR1 SGHTA and CDR2 FQGNSA. Here the CDR3 DNA reads TGTGCCAGCAGCTTACGGATCCAAGGGCGGGACTACACCTTC. Translating gives CASSLRIQGRDYTF.

The rearrangement joins TRBV2 to TRBJ2-7, with a tentative D call TRBD2 (6 bases). Trimming removed 6 bases at V and 0 bases at J, with 15 bases between. CDR3 size: 15 residues. Germline V gene lookup returns CDR1 SNHLY and CDR2 FYNNEI. CDR3 sequence: CASSDALGGSYEQYF. The DNA for the CDR3 is TGTGCCAGCAGCGACGCCCTGGGGGGCTCCTACGAGCAGTACTTC.

The V and J genes are TRBV5-1 and TRBJ1-5; TRBD1 matches at 8 bases. The CDR3 loop spans 18 amino acids. The junction had 10 bases not matched to a gene; V was cut back by 2 bases and J by 0 bases. Germline V gene sequence: CDR1 SGHRS, CDR2 YFSETQ. The CDR3: CASSFGSTGGDSNQPQHF. The CDR3 region has the DNA TGCGCCAGCAGCTTCGGATCAACAGGGGGTGATAGCAATCAGCCCCAGCATTTT.

The count of this clone is one. V usage is TRBV7-8 and J usage is TRBJ2-2; 7 nucleotides align to TRBD2. Trimming at V came to 5 bases and at J to 5 bases, leaving 14 bases not matched to a gene. The CDR3 totals 17 residues. Germline V CDR1 and CDR2: SGHVS, FQNEAQ. CDR3 protein: CASSQGRGRSGTGELFF. DNA for the CDR3: TGTGCCAGCAGCCAAGGTCGCGGGAGATCGGGAACCGGGGAGCTGTTTTTT.

The chain uses TRBV5-1 and TRBJ1-3, with D hard to call. CDR3 length equals 14 residues. Germline assignment: CDR1 SGHRS and CDR2 YFSETQ. Trimming removed 4 bases at V and 0 bases at J, with 8 bases between. The CDR3 region is CASSPGDSGNTIYF. CDR3 bases: TGCGCCAGCAGCCCCGGGGACTCTGGAAACACCATATATTTT.